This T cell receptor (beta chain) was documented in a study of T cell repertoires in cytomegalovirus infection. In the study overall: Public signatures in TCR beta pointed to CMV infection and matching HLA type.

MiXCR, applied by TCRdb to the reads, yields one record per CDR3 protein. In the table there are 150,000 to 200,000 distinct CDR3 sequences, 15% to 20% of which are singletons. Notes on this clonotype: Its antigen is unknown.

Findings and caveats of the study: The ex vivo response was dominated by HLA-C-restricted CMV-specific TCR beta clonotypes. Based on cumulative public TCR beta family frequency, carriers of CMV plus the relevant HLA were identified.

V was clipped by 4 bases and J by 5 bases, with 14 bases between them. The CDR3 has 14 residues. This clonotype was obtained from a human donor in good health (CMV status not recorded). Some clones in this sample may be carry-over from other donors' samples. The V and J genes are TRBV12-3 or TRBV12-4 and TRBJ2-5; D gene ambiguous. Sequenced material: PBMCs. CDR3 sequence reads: CASSWAETLETQYF. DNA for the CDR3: TGTGCCAGCAGTTGGGCGGAGACACTCGAGACCCAGTACTTC.